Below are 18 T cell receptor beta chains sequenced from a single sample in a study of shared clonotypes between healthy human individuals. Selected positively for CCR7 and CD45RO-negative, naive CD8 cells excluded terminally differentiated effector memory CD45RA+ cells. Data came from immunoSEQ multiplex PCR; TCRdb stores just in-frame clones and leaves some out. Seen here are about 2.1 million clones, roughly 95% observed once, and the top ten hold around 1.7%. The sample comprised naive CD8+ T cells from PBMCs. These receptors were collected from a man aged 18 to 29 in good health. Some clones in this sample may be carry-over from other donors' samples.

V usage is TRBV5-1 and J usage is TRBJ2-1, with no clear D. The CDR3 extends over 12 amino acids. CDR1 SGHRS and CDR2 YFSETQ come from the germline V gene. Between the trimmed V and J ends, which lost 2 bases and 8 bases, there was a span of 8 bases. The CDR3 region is CASSLIGDEQFF. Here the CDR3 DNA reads TGCGCCAGCAGCTTAATCGGCGATGAGCAGTTCTTC.

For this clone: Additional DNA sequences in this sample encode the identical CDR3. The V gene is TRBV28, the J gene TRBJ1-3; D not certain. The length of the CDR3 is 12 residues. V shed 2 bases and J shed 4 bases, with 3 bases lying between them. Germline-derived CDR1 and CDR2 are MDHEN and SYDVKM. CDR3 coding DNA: TGTGCCAGCAGTTTAAGGGGAAACACCATATATTTT. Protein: CASSLRGNTIYF.

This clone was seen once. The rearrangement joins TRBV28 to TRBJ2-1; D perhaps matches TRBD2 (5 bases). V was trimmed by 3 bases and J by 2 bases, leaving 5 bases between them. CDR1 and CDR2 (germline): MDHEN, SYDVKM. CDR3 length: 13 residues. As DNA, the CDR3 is TGTGCCAGCAGTTTGGGAGCCTACAATGAGCAGTTCTTC. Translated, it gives CASSLGAYNEQFF.

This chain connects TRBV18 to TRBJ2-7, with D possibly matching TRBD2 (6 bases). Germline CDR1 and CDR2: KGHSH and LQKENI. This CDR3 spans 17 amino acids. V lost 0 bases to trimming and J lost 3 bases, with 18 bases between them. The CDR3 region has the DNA TGTGCCAGCTCACCACCGATAATGGAGGGAAGAAGCTACGAGCAGTACTTC. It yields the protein CASSPPIMEGRSYEQYF.

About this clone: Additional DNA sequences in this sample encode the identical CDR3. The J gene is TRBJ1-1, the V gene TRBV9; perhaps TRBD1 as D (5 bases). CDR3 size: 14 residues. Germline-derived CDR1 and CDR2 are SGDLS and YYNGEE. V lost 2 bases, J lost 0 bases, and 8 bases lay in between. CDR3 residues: CASSVGRVNTEAFF. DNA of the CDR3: TGTGCCAGCAGCGTGGGGCGAGTGAACACTGAAGCTTTCTTT.

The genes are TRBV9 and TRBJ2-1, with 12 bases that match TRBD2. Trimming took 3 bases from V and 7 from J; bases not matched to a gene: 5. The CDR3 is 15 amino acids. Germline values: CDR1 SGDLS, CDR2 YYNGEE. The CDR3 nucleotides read TGTGCCAGCAGCGCTTCTAGCGGGAGGGGTAATGAGCAGTTCTTC. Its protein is CASSASSGRGNEQFF.

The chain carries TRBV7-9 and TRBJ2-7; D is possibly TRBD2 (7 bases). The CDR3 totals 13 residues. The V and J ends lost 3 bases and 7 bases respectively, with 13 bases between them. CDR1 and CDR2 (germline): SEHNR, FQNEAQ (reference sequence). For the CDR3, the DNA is TGTGCCAGCAGCTTTGAGGGGGAGGGAGAGCAGTACTTC. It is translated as CASSFEGEGEQYF.

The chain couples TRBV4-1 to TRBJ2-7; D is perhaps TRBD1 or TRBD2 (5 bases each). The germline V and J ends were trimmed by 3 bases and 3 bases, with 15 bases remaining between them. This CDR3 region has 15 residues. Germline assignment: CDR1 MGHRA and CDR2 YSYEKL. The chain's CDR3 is CASSQAWDGDYEQYF. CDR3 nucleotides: TGCGCCAGCAGCCAGGCGTGGGACGGAGACTACGAGCAGTACTTC.

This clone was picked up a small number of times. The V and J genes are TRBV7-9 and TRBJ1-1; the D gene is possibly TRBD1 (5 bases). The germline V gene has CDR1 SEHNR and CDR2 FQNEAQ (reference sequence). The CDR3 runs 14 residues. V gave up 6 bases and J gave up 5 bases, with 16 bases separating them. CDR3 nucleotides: TGTGCCAGCAGTCAGGGAACCTCAAGGACTGAAGCTTTCTTT. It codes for CASSQGTSRTEAFF.

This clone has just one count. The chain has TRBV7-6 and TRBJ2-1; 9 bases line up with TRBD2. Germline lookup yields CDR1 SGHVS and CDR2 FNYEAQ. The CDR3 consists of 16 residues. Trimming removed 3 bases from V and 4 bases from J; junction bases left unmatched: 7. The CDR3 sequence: CASSFTSGRSYNEQFF. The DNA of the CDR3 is TGTGCCAGCAGCTTCACCAGCGGGAGGTCTTACAATGAGCAGTTCTTC.

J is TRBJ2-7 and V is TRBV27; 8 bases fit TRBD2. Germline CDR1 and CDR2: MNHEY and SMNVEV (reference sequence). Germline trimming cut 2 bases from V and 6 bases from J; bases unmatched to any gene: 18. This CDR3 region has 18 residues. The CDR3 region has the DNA TGTGCCAGCAGTTTACTACCACTCAGCGGGAGCATCGGGAGCGAGCAGTACTTC. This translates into CASSLLPLSGSIGSEQYF.

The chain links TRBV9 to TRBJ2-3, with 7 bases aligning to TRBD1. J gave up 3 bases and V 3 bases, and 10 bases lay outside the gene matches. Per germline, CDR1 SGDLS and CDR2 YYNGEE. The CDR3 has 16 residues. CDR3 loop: CASSENRDSATDTQYF. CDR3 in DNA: TGTGCCAGCAGCGAAAACCGGGACAGTGCAACAGATACGCAGTATTTT.

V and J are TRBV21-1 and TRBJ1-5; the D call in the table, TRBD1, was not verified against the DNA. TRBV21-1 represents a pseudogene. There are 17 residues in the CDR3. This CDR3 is CASSERTRTGGNQPQHF. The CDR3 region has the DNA TGTGCCAGCAGCGAACGAACCAGGACAGGCGGCAATCAGCCCCAGCATTTT.

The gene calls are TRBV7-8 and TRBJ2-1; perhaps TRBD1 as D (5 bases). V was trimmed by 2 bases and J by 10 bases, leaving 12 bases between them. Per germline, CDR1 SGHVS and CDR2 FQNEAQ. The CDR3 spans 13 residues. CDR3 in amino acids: CASSLYTRQEQFF. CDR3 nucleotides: TGTGCCAGCAGCTTATATACCCGACAGGAGCAGTTCTTC.

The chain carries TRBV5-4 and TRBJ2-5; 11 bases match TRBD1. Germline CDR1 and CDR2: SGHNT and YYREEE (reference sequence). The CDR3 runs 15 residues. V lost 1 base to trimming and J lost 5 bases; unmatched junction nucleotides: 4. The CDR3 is CASSLWDRGRETQYF. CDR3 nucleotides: TGTGCCAGCAGCTTGTGGGACAGGGGGAGGGAGACCCAGTACTTC.

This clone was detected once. The CDR3 bases are TGTGCCAGCAGCCCAGGGGTTAGGGAGCCCCAGCATTTT. Translation: CASSPGVREPQHF. V gene TRBV7-9 combines with J gene TRBJ1-5; possible D gene TRBD1, 6 bases. Trimming took off 5 bases at V and 8 bases at J, with 13 bases between the two ends. Germline V lookup: CDR1 SEHNR, CDR2 FQNEAQ (reference sequence). The CDR3 runs to 13 residues.

The CDR3 reads CASSSLRGEVGQFF. CDR3 sequence (DNA): TGTGCCAGCAGCTCTCTTAGGGGGGAAGTGGGGCAGTTCTTC. The chain uses TRBV7-6 and TRBJ2-1, with D possibly being TRBD1 or TRBD2 (6 bases each). Germline loops: CDR1 SGHVS, CDR2 FNYEAQ. Trimming stripped 4 bases from V and 12 bases from J, with 19 bases between. CDR3 length equals 14 residues.

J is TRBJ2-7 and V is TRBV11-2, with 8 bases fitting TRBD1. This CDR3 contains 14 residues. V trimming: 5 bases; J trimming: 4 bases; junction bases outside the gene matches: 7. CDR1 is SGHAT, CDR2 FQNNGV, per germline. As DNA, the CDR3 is TGTGCCAGCAGCATTGGACAGGGTGGTTACGAGCAGTACTTC. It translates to CASSIGQGGYEQYF.